This TCR beta chain is from a study of CD8+ T cells in alopecia areata. Regarding the study as a whole: Lesional scalp displayed greater clonality than normal scalp, most notably in alopecia totalis/universalis.

This clone was recorded a few times. No antigen is known for it. Once RNA had been extracted, it was reverse transcribed into cDNA to act as the sequencing template. Sequencing was performed with immunoSEQ multiplex PCR; in TCRdb, only in-frame clones are kept and a portion is missing. The sample gives 55,000 to 65,000 clones, around 44% of which show up once; about 53% is in the top ten. Input material: NKG2D-low CD8+ T cells sorted from blood. This receptor was taken from a human donor with alopecia areata.

CDR3 residues: CASSPTAGTDTDTQYF. DNA of the CDR3: TGTGCCAGCAGCCCCACCGCCGGGACAGACACAGATACGCAGTATTTT. The chain recombines TRBV7-8 with TRBJ2-3; TRBD1 agrees at 7 bases. This CDR3 comprises 16 residues. V dropped 5 bases and J dropped 2; count of bases not matched to a gene: 10. Germline CDR1 and CDR2: SGHVS and FQNEAQ.